This entry lists 27 T cell receptor beta chains sequenced from one sample in a study of cytomegalovirus exposure and HLA in healthy donors. PCR employed 60 Vbeta and 13 Jbeta primers. Some clones are missing from TCRdb's copy, which holds only in-frame ones; the method was immunoSEQ multiplex PCR. The table lists more than 85,000 clones, under 85% of them singletons. Source material: PBMCs. These receptors were obtained from a young man in good health and CMV-seronegative.

J is TRBJ1-5 and V is TRBV4-3, with no clear D. Between the trimmed V and J ends, which lost 4 bases and 2 bases, there was a span of 12 bases. The CDR3 contains 15 residues. The germline V gene has CDR1 LGHNA and CDR2 YSLEER. For the CDR3, the DNA is TGCGCCAGCAGCCCAGACGGGATCGGCAATCAGCCCCAGCATTTT. This encodes CASSPDGIGNQPQHF.

The chain has TRBV6-5 and TRBJ1-3; no clear D. The CDR3 loop spans 15 amino acids. V was trimmed by 2 bases and J by 0 bases, leaving 8 bases between them. Germline CDR1 reads MNHEY; CDR2 reads SVGAGI. In DNA form, the CDR3 reads TGTGCCAGCAGTTACGAGACAACCTCTGGAAACACCATATATTTT. It is translated as CASSYETTSGNTIYF.

The chain links TRBV11-2 to TRBJ2-1, with 7 bases that match TRBD2. The V and J ends lost 5 bases and 5 bases, in that order; junction bases with no gene match: 0. CDR1 and CDR2 from the germline V gene are SGHAT and FQNNGV. There are 12 residues in the CDR3. CDR3 sequence: CASSGLDNEQFF. CDR3 DNA: TGTGCCAGCAGCGGACTAGACAATGAGCAGTTCTTC.

V usage is TRBV6-5 and J usage is TRBJ2-3; D not resolved. This CDR3 is 15 amino acids long. The germline V gene encodes CDR1 MNHEY and CDR2 SVGAGI. V was clipped by 0 bases and J by 3 bases, with 10 bases between them. DNA of the CDR3: TGTGCCAGCAGTTACTCGGGCCTCTCTACAGATACGCAGTATTTT. It is translated as CASSYSGLSTDTQYF.

The V gene is TRBV19, the J gene TRBJ2-3; D might be TRBD2 (6 bases). The V end lost 6 bases, the J end lost 6 bases, and 13 bases lay between the germline ends. Germline V CDR1 and CDR2: LNHDA, SQIVND (reference sequence). The CDR3 contains 13 residues. The CDR3 coding sequence is TGTGCCAGTAGCGGAGGGACCTACGATACGCAGTATTTT. It specifies CASSGGTYDTQYF. The variable domain in full, completed from reference TRBV19 and TRBJ2-3, reads DGGITQSPKYLFRKEGQNVTLSCEQNLNHDAMYWYRQDPGQGLRLIYYSQIVNDFQKGDIAEGYSVSREKKESFPLTVTSAQKNPTAFYLCASSGGTYDTQYFGPGTRLTVL.

This clone was observed once. The rearrangement uses TRBV28 and TRBJ1-2; D might be TRBD1 (5 bases). There are 13 residues in the CDR3. With 8 bases removed from V and 2 bases from J, the gap between germline ends came to 12 bases. The germline V gene has CDR1 MDHEN and CDR2 SYDVKM. The CDR3 here is CASLPGHNYGYTF. The DNA of the CDR3 is TGTGCCAGCCTTCCCGGACACAACTATGGCTACACCTTC.

The chain couples TRBV4-1 to TRBJ2-7; D perhaps matches TRBD1 (5 bases). CDR1 MGHRA and CDR2 YSYEKL come from the germline V gene. The germline V and J ends were trimmed by 0 bases and 6 bases, with 9 bases remaining between them. This CDR3 is 13 amino acids long. CDR3 sequence reads: CASSQDRTGEQYF. DNA for the CDR3: TGCGCCAGCAGCCAAGATAGAACAGGCGAGCAGTACTTC.

The V gene is TRBV19, the J gene TRBJ1-1; a weak D match, TRBD1 (5 bases). CDR1 and CDR2 from the germline V gene are LNHDA and SQIVND (reference sequence). Trimming shortened V by 7 bases and J by 1 base, and 16 bases separated the two germline ends. The CDR3 length is 15 residues. The CDR3 sequence: CASTDSGIQNTEAFF. CDR3 bases: TGTGCCAGTACCGACAGTGGTATCCAGAACACTGAAGCTTTCTTT.

The chain is built from TRBV6-5 and TRBJ1-1; D not resolved. The V and J ends lost 7 bases and 2 bases respectively, with 14 bases between them. The CDR3 extends over 14 amino acids. Germline V gene sequence: CDR1 MNHEY, CDR2 SVGAGI. For the CDR3, the DNA is TGTGCCAGCATGTCCGGTGGCGGAAACACTGAAGCTTTCTTT. Translation gives CASMSGGGNTEAFF.

This clone appeared a few times. This chain connects TRBV27 to TRBJ2-7; a possible D gene is TRBD2 (7 bases). V shed 6 bases and J shed 2 bases, with 17 bases lying between them. Germline V gene data show CDR1 as MNHEY and CDR2 as SMNVEV (reference sequence). CDR3 size: 15 residues. The CDR3 loop is CASREGTGGPYEQYF. The CDR3, as DNA: TGTGCCAGCAGGGAGGGGACGGGGGGCCCCTACGAGCAGTACTTC.

The V gene is TRBV7-9, the J gene TRBJ1-1, with 9 bases lining up with TRBD1. The CDR3 extends over 13 amino acids. The V gene's germline CDR1 is SEHNR and CDR2 FQNEAQ (reference sequence). The V segment lost 1 base and the J segment 11 bases; nucleotides outside the gene matches: 5. CDR3 sequence: CASSLVSGQGAFF. Written as DNA, the CDR3 is TGTGCCAGCAGCTTAGTTTCCGGACAGGGGGCTTTCTTT. Based on the CDR3 plus reference TRBV7-9 and TRBJ1-1, the full variable domain is DTGVSQNPRHKITKRGQNVTFRCDPISEHNRLYWYRQTLGQGPEFLTYFQNEAQLEKSRLLSDRFSAERPKGSFSTLEIQRTEQGDSAMYLCASSLVSGQGAFFGQGTRLTVV.

The chain is built from TRBV10-3 and TRBJ1-1; D remains ambiguous. V lost 6 bases and J 0 bases, leaving 14 bases between the germline ends. From germline, CDR1 is ENHRY and CDR2 SYGVKD. The CDR3 runs to 15 residues. CDR3 protein: CAISENIVLNTEAFF. As DNA, the CDR3 is TGTGCCATCAGCGAAAACATCGTCTTGAACACTGAAGCTTTCTTT.

The chain couples TRBV5-6 to TRBJ2-5, with TRBD1 identical over 9 bases. The V gene end was trimmed by 2 bases and the J gene end by 8 bases; junction bases not matched to a gene: 16. Looked up from germline, CDR1 is SGHDT and CDR2 is YYEEEE. There are 17 residues in the CDR3. Written as DNA, the CDR3 is TGTGCCAGCAGCTTAGGGCCGTTAGGGACAGGGCCTCCCACCCAGTACTTC. Protein sequence: CASSLGPLGTGPPTQYF.

CDR3 coding DNA: TGTGCCAGCAGCCAAGCAGGGGTCGGCTACACCTTC. Translated, it gives CASSQAGVGYTF. This chain links TRBV14 with TRBJ1-2, with D maybe TRBD1 (6 bases). Per the germline V gene, CDR1 is SGHDN and CDR2 is FVKESK. This CDR3 is 12 amino acids long. V was pared by 1 base and J by 8 bases, with 8 bases between.

This clone has more than one count but fewer than ten. This chain's CDR3 is CASSPTGENQETQYF. DNA for the CDR3: TGTGCCAGCAGCCCCACAGGGGAGAACCAAGAGACCCAGTACTTC. The chain joins TRBV9 to TRBJ2-5; TRBD1 aligns across 7 bases. CDR3 length: 15 amino acids. Germline CDR1 SGDLS, CDR2 YYNGEE. Trimming at V came to 4 bases and at J to 0 bases, leaving 6 bases not matched to a gene. The whole variable domain, remainder taken from reference TRBV9 and TRBJ2-5, is DSGVTQTPKHLITATGQRVTLRCSPRSGDLSVYWYQQSLDQGLQFLIQYYNGEERAKGNILERFSAQQFPDLHSELNLSSLELGDSALYFCASSPTGENQETQYFGPGTRLLVL.

CDR3 coding DNA: TGTGCCACCAGGCTGGGACCGCCACTAGCAGGCAGCTCTGGGGCCAACGTCCTGACTTTC. This sequence encodes CATRLGPPLAGSSGANVLTF. The gene calls are TRBV7-8 and TRBJ2-6, with D perhaps matching TRBD2 (6 bases). The V and J ends lost 10 bases and 0 bases respectively, with 28 bases between them. In germline, CDR1 is SGHVS, CDR2 FQNEAQ. The CDR3 loop spans 20 amino acids.

This clone has just one count. J is TRBJ2-1 and V is TRBV7-9, with D unresolved. Trimming removed 7 bases at V and 5 bases at J, with 6 bases between. The CDR3 contains 11 residues. The germline gives CDR1 SEHNR, CDR2 FQNEAQ (reference sequence). CDR3 in amino acids: CASTRNNEQFF. The CDR3 nucleotides are TGTGCCAGCACCAGAAACAATGAGCAGTTCTTC.

V and J are TRBV27 and TRBJ2-1, with 8 bases identical to TRBD2. The CDR3 spans 15 residues. CDR1 is MNHEY and CDR2 is SMNVEV in the germline V gene (reference sequence). V was clipped by 5 bases and J by 8 bases; unmatched bases: 11. DNA for the CDR3: TGTGCCAGCAGTCCAAAGCGGGAGATGCGGCATGAGCAGTTCTTC. This translates into CASSPKREMRHEQFF.

The rearrangement uses TRBV5-1 and TRBJ1-1; a weak D match, TRBD1 (5 bases). The CDR3 has 15 amino acids. The V gene's germline CDR1 is SGHRS and CDR2 YFSETQ. V was trimmed by 4 bases and J by 3 bases, leaving 16 bases between them. The CDR3 is CASSPQGTMDTEAFF. CDR3 nucleotide sequence: TGCGCCAGCAGCCCGCAGGGAACAATGGACACTGAAGCTTTCTTT.

This chain uses TRBV6-4 with TRBJ2-1, with 14 bases lining up with TRBD2. CDR1 and CDR2 from the germline V gene are MRHNA and SNTAGT. CDR3 length: 16 residues. V lost 3 bases, J lost 7 bases, and 5 bases stayed unmatched. As DNA, the CDR3 is TGTGCCAGCAGTGAGACCGGGACTAGCGGGGGAAATGAGCAGTTCTTC. The encoded protein is CASSETGTSGGNEQFF.

The chain joins TRBV7-9 to TRBJ1-1; D not certain. The V end lost 5 bases, the J end lost 0 bases, and 7 bases lay between the germline ends. This CDR3 has 13 amino acids. The germline gives CDR1 SEHNR, CDR2 FQNEAQ (reference sequence). The CDR3 here is CASSITLNTEAFF. In DNA, the CDR3 is TGTGCCAGCAGCATCACATTGAACACTGAAGCTTTCTTT.

This chain joins TRBV7-2 and TRBJ1-1, with D possibly matching TRBD1 (5 bases). The ends were cut back, 5 bases at V and 4 bases at J, with 17 bases in the middle. Germline CDR1 SGHTA, CDR2 FQGNSA. The CDR3 loop spans 15 amino acids. CDR3 in amino acids: CASSLAGGVGTEAFF. The CDR3, as DNA: TGTGCCAGCAGCCTTGCGGGGGGGGTCGGCACTGAAGCTTTCTTT. The full variable domain, in which reference TRBV7-2 and TRBJ1-1 provide the parts outside the CDR3, is GAGVSQSPSNKVTEKGKDVELRCDPISGHTALYWYRQSLGQGLEFLIYFQGNSAPDKSGLPSDRFSAERTGGSVSTLTIQRTQQEDSAVYLCASSLAGGVGTEAFFGQGTRLTVV.

The rearrangement uses TRBV15 and TRBJ1-2, with a weak D call TRBD1 (6 bases). The CDR3 runs 14 residues. Looked up from germline, CDR1 is LNHNV and CDR2 is YYDKDF (reference sequence). Trimming cost V 3 bases and J 8 bases, with 16 bases left between them. In DNA form, the CDR3 reads TGTGCCACCAGCAGGGCGGAAACAGGGCACGGCTACACCTTC. This encodes CATSRAETGHGYTF.

The chain combines TRBV6-5 with TRBJ2-5; D ambiguous. In germline, CDR1 is MNHEY, CDR2 SVGAGI. Trimming left V 5 bases short and J 1 base short, with 5 bases between. CDR3 length: 12 residues. CDR3 loop: CASSDTQETQYF. CDR3 nucleotides: TGTGCCAGCAGTGACACCCAAGAGACCCAGTACTTC.

This clone was seen a single time. V usage is TRBV19 and J usage is TRBJ1-3; D is uncertain. The V gene lost 2 bases and the J gene lost 0 bases, with 5 bases spanning the gap. Germline CDR1 is LNHDA and CDR2 is SQIVND (reference sequence). The CDR3 consists of 14 residues. The CDR3 DNA sequence: TGTGCCAGTAGTATAACGAGCTCTGGAAACACCATATATTTT. This translates into CASSITSSGNTIYF.

The V gene is TRBV5-4, the J gene TRBJ2-3, with D possibly matching TRBD2 (5 bases). The CDR3 length is 15 residues. Germline-derived CDR1 and CDR2 are SGHNT and YYREEE (reference sequence). V lost 4 bases to trimming and J lost 1 base, with 13 bases between them. The chain's CDR3 is CASSPGTRGTDTQYF. Here the CDR3 DNA reads TGTGCCAGCAGCCCGGGAACTCGGGGCACAGATACGCAGTATTTT.

This chain uses TRBV10-1 with TRBJ2-5; D is undetermined. The V end lost 4 bases, the J end lost 7 bases, and 10 bases lay between the germline ends. CDR3 size: 12 residues. CDR1 is WNHNN and CDR2 is SYGVQD in the germline V gene (reference sequence). The chain's CDR3 is CASSAAEGTQYF. For the CDR3, the DNA is TGCGCCAGCAGTGCCGCGGAAGGGACCCAGTACTTC.